The 30 T cell receptor beta chains presented below share a single source sample, sequenced in a study of control samples from healthy donors and cancer patients. The assay was immunoSEQ multiplex PCR, and TCRdb's table has in-frame clones only and misses some. There are under 200,000 clones in the sample; roughly 95% occur only once, and approximately 1% lies in the top ten. Sequenced material: blood. Receptor source: a young woman in good health.

The V and J genes are TRBV7-9 and TRBJ2-3; 8 bases are shared with TRBD2. Trimming removed 5 bases from V and 0 bases from J; junction bases left unmatched: 7. The CDR3 sequence is 16 residues long. Looked up from germline, CDR1 is SEHNR and CDR2 is FQNEAQ (reference sequence). CDR3 in DNA: TGTGCCAGCAGCAGACTAGCGTGGAGTAGCACAGATACGCAGTATTTT. Translating gives CASSRLAWSSTDTQYF.

The chain employs TRBV30 and TRBJ2-1, with 7 bases that match TRBD2. This CDR3 contains 15 residues. Losses at the gene ends were 6 bases for V and 7 bases for J; bases not matched to a gene: 15. Germline V gives CDR1 GTSNPN, CDR2 SVGIG (reference sequence). Here the CDR3 DNA reads TGTGCCTGTCCCCAGGGTCGGGAGGTTGGGAATGAGCAGTTCTTC. Its translation is CACPQGREVGNEQFF.

V usage is TRBV4-1 and J usage is TRBJ2-7, with D possibly matching TRBD2 (6 bases). This CDR3 spans 16 amino acids. V was cut by 0 bases and J by 2 bases, with 14 bases left in between. The germline CDR1 and CDR2 sequences are MGHRA and YSYEKL. The CDR3 coding sequence is TGCGCCAGCAGCCAAGATATCGGGACTGGCACCTACGAGCAGTACTTC. Its protein product is CASSQDIGTGTYEQYF.

The chain joins TRBV24-1 to TRBJ2-3, with 9 bases that match TRBD2. V dropped 1 base and J dropped 4; count of bases not matched to a gene: 5. Germline loops: CDR1 KGHDR, CDR2 SFDVKD. The length of the CDR3 is 16 residues. CDR3: CATSDLSSGVADTQYF. The CDR3 DNA reads as TGTGCCACCAGTGATTTATCTAGCGGGGTGGCAGATACGCAGTATTTT.

The chain joins TRBV28 to TRBJ1-5; D is unclear. V was trimmed by 7 bases and J by 5 bases, leaving 21 bases between them. CDR3 length: 16 amino acids. CDR1 MDHEN and CDR2 SYDVKM come from the germline V gene. The CDR3 DNA reads as TGTGCCAGCACCACCGAGGTGGGCCTAGGTTATCAGCCCCAGCATTTT. This gives the protein CASTTEVGLGYQPQHF.

The V and J genes are TRBV4-1 and TRBJ1-4; D not certain. With 5 bases removed from V and 7 bases from J, the gap between germline ends came to 14 bases. CDR1 and CDR2 (germline): MGHRA, YSYEKL. The CDR3 consists of 14 residues. The CDR3 here is CASSSQGLVEKLFF. The CDR3 region has the DNA TGCGCCAGCAGCTCCCAAGGACTCGTTGAAAAACTGTTTTTT.

The chain links TRBV5-4 to TRBJ1-3; D might be TRBD1 (5 bases). The V end lost 2 bases, the J end lost 2 bases, and 11 bases lay between the germline ends. The CDR3 totals 15 residues. The V gene's germline CDR1 is SGHNT and CDR2 YYREEE (reference sequence). CDR3 sequence: CASSFGWGPGNTIYF. CDR3 DNA sequence: TGTGCCAGCAGCTTCGGCTGGGGACCTGGAAACACCATATATTTT.

The chain carries TRBV27 and TRBJ1-6, with no clear D. V was trimmed by 1 base and J by 0 bases, leaving 13 bases between them. The CDR3 runs to 18 residues. From germline, CDR1 is MNHEY and CDR2 SMNVEV (reference sequence). The CDR3 region has the DNA TGTGCCAGCAGTTTATATGGAGCCTTAAGCTCCTATAATTCACCCCTCCACTTT. It translates to CASSLYGALSSYNSPLHF.

V usage is TRBV7-3 and J usage is TRBJ2-3, with 10 nucleotides matching TRBD2. Germline loops: CDR1 SGHTA, CDR2 FQGTGA. There are 14 residues in the CDR3. Germline trimming cut 6 bases from V and 2 bases from J; bases unmatched to any gene: 2. This CDR3 is CASRLAGHTDTQYF. The CDR3, as DNA: TGTGCCAGCAGACTAGCGGGGCACACAGATACGCAGTATTTT.

The chain combines TRBV7-9 with TRBJ2-1; TRBD2 agrees at 14 bases. Germline values: CDR1 SEHNR, CDR2 FQNEAQ (reference sequence). This CDR3 has 16 amino acids. Germline trimming cut 5 bases from V and 7 bases from J; bases unmatched to any gene: 7. CDR3 in DNA: TGTGCCAGCAGCGAGGGACTAGCGGGAGTTCGGAATGAGCAGTTCTTC. Protein product: CASSEGLAGVRNEQFF.

The rearrangement links TRBV6-2 or TRBV6-3 to TRBJ1-4; D possibly corresponds to TRBD1 (5 bases). Germline V CDR1 and CDR2: MNHEY, SVGEGT. This CDR3 is 14 amino acids long. V was pared by 3 bases and J by 3 bases, with 8 bases between. CDR3: CASSYPGPNEKLFF. CDR3 nucleotide sequence: TGTGCCAGCAGTTATCCAGGGCCTAATGAAAAACTGTTTTTT.

The chain has TRBV9 and TRBJ2-1; 16 bases fit TRBD2. The V gene's germline CDR1 is SGDLS and CDR2 YYNGEE. The CDR3 loop spans 14 amino acids. With V trimmed by 4 bases and J by 10 bases, 2 bases remained unmatched. CDR3 nucleotide sequence: TGTGCCAGCAGCCCGGGACTAGCGGGAGGGGAGCAGTTCTTC. This codes for CASSPGLAGGEQFF.

Regarding this clone: Relative to the germline gene, one junction end is altered; a read error may explain this. This rearrangement joins TRBV7-7 to TRBJ2-5; D tentatively fits TRBD1 or TRBD2 (6 bases each). Looked up from germline, CDR1 is SSHAT and CDR2 is FNYEAQ (reference sequence). The CDR3 is 17 amino acids. The DNA for the CDR3 is TGTGCTAGCAGCCCCGAGGGGGGACGGCGGTACCAAGAGACCCAGTACTTC. Encoded protein: CASSPEGGRRYQETQYF.

The rearrangement links TRBV6-4 to TRBJ1-1, with a tentative D call TRBD1 (5 bases). The CDR3 consists of 15 residues. The germline V and J ends were trimmed by 0 bases and 2 bases, with 10 bases remaining between them. The germline CDR1 and CDR2 sequences are MRHNA and SNTAGT. CDR3 nucleotide sequence: TGTGCCAGCAGTGACTCCCCAGACAGTAACACTGAAGCTTTCTTT. Encoded protein: CASSDSPDSNTEAFF.

This clone was found many times. V usage is TRBV10-3 and J usage is TRBJ1-5, with D possibly TRBD1 on 5 matching bases. Deletions cut 6 bases from V and 5 bases from J, with 14 bases between. CDR3 length equals 14 residues. CDR1 ENHRY and CDR2 SYGVKD come from the germline V gene. The CDR3 here is CAIRGGTGDQPQHF. The CDR3 DNA sequence: TGTGCCATCAGGGGGGGGACCGGTGATCAGCCCCAGCATTTT.

The chain links TRBV27 to TRBJ2-1, with TRBD1 matching over 9 bases. The V and J ends lost 6 bases and 8 bases, in that order; junction bases with no gene match: 11. The CDR3 has 15 residues. The germline V gene encodes CDR1 MNHEY and CDR2 SMNVEV (reference sequence). The CDR3 bases are TGTGCCAGCAGCCTTCCCGGGACAGGGTTCCATGAGCAGTTCTTC. Its protein is CASSLPGTGFHEQFF.

V usage is TRBV27 and J usage is TRBJ2-5, with 9 bases identical to TRBD2. V dropped 3 bases and J dropped 5; count of bases not matched to a gene: 16. The CDR3 is 18 amino acids. Germline-derived CDR1 and CDR2 are MNHEY and SMNVEV (reference sequence). Here the CDR3 reads CASSLRMYGSGRWETQYF. DNA of the CDR3: TGTGCCAGCAGTTTGAGGATGTACGGTAGCGGGAGATGGGAGACCCAGTACTTC.

The genes are TRBV5-4 and TRBJ2-7, with D possibly called TRBD1 or TRBD2 (5 bases each). CDR1 SGHNT and CDR2 YYREEE come from the germline V gene (reference sequence). V dropped 3 bases and J dropped 4 bases, with 14 bases sitting between them. This CDR3 has 14 amino acids. The CDR3 is CASSSSRGPYEQYF. As DNA, the CDR3 is TGTGCCAGCAGCTCGAGCCGGGGCCCGTACGAGCAGTACTTC.

V and J are TRBV9 and TRBJ2-7; 12 nucleotides align to TRBD2. The length of the CDR3 is 14 residues. The trim removed 3 bases at V and 6 bases at J, leaving 4 bases unmatched. Looked up from germline, CDR1 is SGDLS and CDR2 is YYNGEE. Here the CDR3 reads CASSETSGSGEQYF. The DNA of the CDR3 is TGTGCCAGCAGCGAGACTAGCGGGAGTGGCGAGCAGTACTTC. Looking up the rest from reference TRBV9 and TRBJ2-7 gives the full variable domain: DSGVTQTPKHLITATGQRVTLRCSPRSGDLSVYWYQQSLDQGLQFLIQYYNGEERAKGNILERFSAQQFPDLHSELNLSSLELGDSALYFCASSETSGSGEQYFGPGTRLTVT.

Concerning this clone: The sample has other DNA sequences that encode this CDR3 too. CDR3 coding DNA: TGTGCCTGGAGTGTAAGGACAGGGGTTAATCAGCCCCAGCATTTT. It codes for CAWSVRTGVNQPQHF. The V call is TRBV30, the J call TRBJ1-5, with 9 bases lining up with TRBD1. The germline V gene has CDR1 GTSNPN and CDR2 SVGIG (reference sequence). This CDR3 spans 15 amino acids. With V trimmed by 0 bases and J by 4 bases, 4 bases remained unmatched.

The chain joins TRBV19 to TRBJ1-2; D gene uncertain. Germline CDR1 and CDR2: LNHDA and SQIVND (reference sequence). V was pared by 6 bases and J by 1 base, with 15 bases between. This CDR3 comprises 15 residues. The DNA for the CDR3 is TGTGCCAGTAGCTTCCGGGCCGACGGTAACTATGGCTACACCTTC. Protein sequence: CASSFRADGNYGYTF.

This chain connects TRBV6-5 to TRBJ2-1, with 10 positions matching TRBD2. The CDR3 loop spans 15 amino acids. V shed 4 bases and J 6 bases; nucleotides not matched to a gene: 6. Germline V gene data show CDR1 as MNHEY and CDR2 as SVGAGI. The CDR3 nucleotides read TGTGCCAGCAGTTCCCCGGGACTAGCGCTCAATGAGCAGTTCTTC. Translation: CASSSPGLALNEQFF.

In this sample, this clone turned up once. The V gene is TRBV28, the J gene TRBJ1-5, with 7 positions matching TRBD1. Germline-derived CDR1 and CDR2 are MDHEN and SYDVKM. V lost 1 base and J lost 0; bases outside the gene matches: 6. The CDR3 runs to 17 residues. Here the CDR3 DNA reads TGTGCCAGCAGTTTATTCAGGGGGTGGGATAGCAATCAGCCCCAGCATTTT. Protein sequence: CASSLFRGWDSNQPQHF.

The rearrangement joins TRBV7-3 to TRBJ2-1; 9 nucleotides line up with TRBD2. J gave up 7 bases and V 5 bases, and 9 bases lay outside the gene matches. Germline values: CDR1 SGHTA, CDR2 FQGTGA. The CDR3 length is 15 residues. The CDR3 protein is CASSREAGGPNEQFF. Written as DNA, the CDR3 is TGTGCCAGCAGCCGGGAGGCGGGAGGGCCTAATGAGCAGTTCTTC. Looking up the rest from reference TRBV7-3 and TRBJ2-1 gives the full variable domain: GAGVSQTPSNKVTEKGKYVELRCDPISGHTALYWYRQSLGQGPEFLIYFQGTGAADDSGLPNDRFFAVRPEGSVSTLKIQRTERGDSAVYLCASSREAGGPNEQFFGPGTRLTVL.

The rearrangement uses TRBV19 and TRBJ1-4; 9 bases fit TRBD1. Losses at the gene ends were 6 bases for V and 4 bases for J; bases not matched to a gene: 6. The CDR3 is 15 amino acids. Germline V lookup: CDR1 LNHDA, CDR2 SQIVND (reference sequence). The CDR3 DNA follows: TGTGCCAGTAGCCTTACAGGGGGCGTTAATGAAAAACTGTTTTTT. It codes for CASSLTGGVNEKLFF.

With regard to this clone: No DNA is shown, since the ends of the CDR3 on it are uncertain; the CDR3 is the one TCRdb lists. The chain carries TRBV6-6 and TRBJ1-2. The CDR3 comprises 13 residues, both ends counted. The germline CDR1 and CDR2 sequences are MNHNY and SVGAGI (reference sequence). CDR3 sequence reads: CASSTSDDRDRPF.

This clone has more than one count but fewer than ten. The V gene is TRBV28, the J gene TRBJ1-2; 8 positions agree with TRBD1. Germline CDR1 MDHEN, CDR2 SYDVKM. CDR3 length: 16 residues. Germline trimming cut 4 bases from V and 4 bases from J; bases unmatched to any gene: 11. The CDR3 DNA reads TGTGCCAGCAGTTCTTTTGGGCCCGACAGGGGCTATGGCTACACCTTC. Encoded protein: CASSSFGPDRGYGYTF.

The chain uses TRBV6-5 and TRBJ2-5; the D is unclear. V was clipped by 0 bases and J by 4 bases, with 15 bases between them. The CDR3 sequence is 16 residues long. CDR1 is MNHEY and CDR2 is SVGAGI in the germline V gene. This CDR3 reads CASSYSLGRERETQYF. CDR3 sequence (DNA): TGTGCCAGCAGTTACTCGTTAGGAAGGGAACGAGAGACCCAGTACTTC.

This clone was seen a single time. The rearrangement uses TRBV3-1 (or the pseudogene TRBV3-2) and TRBJ1-5; no clear D. CDR1 LGHDT and CDR2 YNNKEL come from the germline V gene (reference sequence). Between the trimmed V and J ends, which lost 3 bases and 2 bases, there was a span of 5 bases. The CDR3 spans 13 residues. The CDR3 DNA is TGTGCCAGCAGCCACGGGGGCAATCAGCCCCAGCATTTT. Translated: CASSHGGNQPQHF.

The chain recombines TRBV3-1 (or the pseudogene TRBV3-2) with TRBJ1-2, with D hard to call. Trimming cost V 4 bases and J 5 bases, with 11 bases left between them. Germline V gene sequence: CDR1 LGHDT, CDR2 YNNKEL (reference sequence). The CDR3 sequence is 13 residues long. This chain's CDR3 is CASSLPGTYGYTF. The CDR3 bases are TGTGCCAGCAGCCTTCCGGGAACATATGGCTACACCTTC.